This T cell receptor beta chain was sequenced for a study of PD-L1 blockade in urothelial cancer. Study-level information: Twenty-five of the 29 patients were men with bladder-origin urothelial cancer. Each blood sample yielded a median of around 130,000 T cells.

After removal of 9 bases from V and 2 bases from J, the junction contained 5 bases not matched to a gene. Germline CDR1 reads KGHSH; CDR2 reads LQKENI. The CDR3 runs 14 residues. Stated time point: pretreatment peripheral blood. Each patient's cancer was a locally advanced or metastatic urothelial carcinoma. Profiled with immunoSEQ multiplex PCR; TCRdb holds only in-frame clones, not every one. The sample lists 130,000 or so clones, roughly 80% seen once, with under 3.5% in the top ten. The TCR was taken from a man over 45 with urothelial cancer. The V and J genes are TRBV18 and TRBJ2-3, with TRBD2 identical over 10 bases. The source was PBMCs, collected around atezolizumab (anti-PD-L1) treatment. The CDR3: CARRTSGNTDTQYF. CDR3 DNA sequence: TGTGCCAGACGGACTAGCGGAAACACAGATACGCAGTATTTT.